The clone carrying this TCR beta chain appeared a single time. The data stem from a study of shared clonotypes between healthy human individuals. Only in-frame clones appear in the TCRdb table, and some are missing; sequencing was by immunoSEQ multiplex PCR. The sample carries 950,000 to 1,200,000 clones, about 80% recorded once. CDR1 and CDR2 (germline): SGDLS, YYNGEE. Germline trimming cut 3 bases from V and 2 bases from J; bases unmatched to any gene: 4. The length of the CDR3 is 14 residues. Material: memory CD4+ T cells from PBMCs. Sample subset: CD45RA-negative fraction. The V and J genes are TRBV9 and TRBJ2-5; TRBD1 matches 7 bases. The receptor's source is a man younger than 30 in good health. Some clones in this sample may be carry-over from other donors' samples. The CDR3 is CASSGPRGQETQYF. Written as DNA, the CDR3 is TGTGCCAGCAGCGGACCCAGGGGGCAAGAGACCCAGTACTTC.